This T cell receptor (beta chain) was captured by sequencing in a study of blood T cell repertoires in COVID-19. Across the study: Sample material is recorded as cDNA or gDNA derived from T cells, B-cell-depleted T cells, or PBMCs.

The CDR3 runs 17 residues. V was pared by 0 bases and J by 5 bases, with 20 bases between. Germline values: CDR1 SGDLS, CDR2 YYNGEE. How the authors handled the data: It was from reference gene primer amplification that nucleated cell counts were estimated. Here immunoSEQ multiplex PCR was the method, and the copy in TCRdb shows in-frame clones only, minus some. V, J and clone size are taken as reported in that table, and D and trimming were inferred from the DNA itself. Altogether hundreds of thousands of clones are present, around 89% being singletons, with the ten largest covering over 6%. This clonotype originated in a woman in her 30s who had recovered from COVID-19. Input material: peripheral blood. The chain is built from TRBV9 and TRBJ1-1; D perhaps matches TRBD1 (5 bases). The CDR3 protein is CASSVDGAAALDTEAFF. CDR3 sequence (DNA): TGTGCCAGCAGCGTAGATGGGGCAGCTGCCCTTGATACTGAAGCTTTCTTT. The whole variable domain, remainder taken from reference TRBV9 and TRBJ1-1, is DSGVTQTPKHLITATGQRVTLRCSPRSGDLSVYWYQQSLDQGLQFLIQYYNGEERAKGNILERFSAQQFPDLHSELNLSSLELGDSALYFCASSVDGAAALDTEAFFGQGTRLTVV.